The 27 T cell receptor beta chains below all came from one sample that was sequenced in a study of cytomegalovirus exposure and HLA in healthy donors. Amplification used 60 Vbeta primers and 13 Jbeta primers. Assay used: immunoSEQ multiplex PCR; TCRdb lists only in-frame clones, some missing. The sample yields about 140,000 clones, 75% to 80% seen once. Sequencing was done on a sample of PBMCs. These receptors were obtained from a man between 25 and 39 years old in good health and CMV-seronegative.

A single count supports this clone. The gene calls are TRBV11-2 and TRBJ1-6; D may be TRBD1 (6 bases). Trimming left V 3 bases short and J 4 bases short, with 10 bases between. The CDR3 runs 15 residues. Germline loops: CDR1 SGHAT, CDR2 FQNNGV. This chain's CDR3 is CASSLDRVYNSPLHF. Here the CDR3 DNA reads TGTGCCAGCAGCTTGGACAGAGTTTATAATTCACCCCTCCACTTT.

In this sample, this clone turned up a few times. The genes are TRBV10-2 and TRBJ1-5, with a possible D match to TRBD1 (5 bases). From germline, CDR1 is WSHSY and CDR2 SAAADI. The V gene lost 6 bases and the J gene lost 7 bases, with 22 bases spanning the gap. This CDR3 comprises 16 residues. CDR3 amino acids: CASSNAGSELYQPQHF. CDR3 sequence (DNA): TGCGCCAGCAGCAACGCAGGGTCGGAGCTATACCAGCCCCAGCATTTT.

J is TRBJ1-2 and V is TRBV5-1; no clear D. Trimming pared 3 bases from V and 3 bases from J, leaving 12 bases between. This CDR3 has 14 residues. CDR1 is SGHRS and CDR2 is YFSETQ in the germline V gene. The CDR3 sequence is CASSSEAMYYGYTF. The CDR3 DNA follows: TGCGCCAGCAGCTCCGAGGCCATGTACTATGGCTACACCTTC.

The V gene is TRBV13, the J gene TRBJ2-4, with 12 nucleotides matching TRBD2. Germline V CDR1 and CDR2: PRHDT, FYEKMQ (reference sequence). This CDR3 is built from 19 residues. J lost 0 bases, V lost 1 base, and 7 bases had no gene match. The CDR3 region is CASSLEGWGLAGAKNIQYF. Here the CDR3 DNA reads TGTGCCAGCAGCTTAGAGGGGTGGGGACTAGCGGGAGCCAAAAACATTCAGTACTTC.

With respect to this clone: The same CDR3 arises from other DNA sequences in this sample as well. J is TRBJ2-1 and V is TRBV9; the match to TRBD2 covers 7 bases. The CDR3 runs 17 residues. CDR1 is SGDLS and CDR2 is YYNGEE in the germline V gene. Trimming cost V 0 bases and J 2 bases; bases outside gene matches: 8. CDR3 region: CASSVALRGGTYNEQFF. The CDR3 bases are TGTGCCAGCAGCGTAGCTTTGCGGGGAGGGACCTACAATGAGCAGTTCTTC.

The chain has TRBV5-6 and TRBJ1-1, with D unresolved. Germline loops: CDR1 SGHDT, CDR2 YYEEEE. The CDR3 runs to 15 residues. Trimming removed 2 bases at V and 4 bases at J, with 15 bases between. CDR3 in DNA: TGTGCCAGCAGCTTAAGTTATCGAGCGGGCACTGAAGCTTTCTTT. Translation: CASSLSYRAGTEAFF.

This CDR3 is CSVEKRYNEQFF. The DNA of the CDR3 is TGCAGCGTCGAAAAGAGATACAATGAGCAGTTCTTC. The V gene is TRBV29-1, the J gene TRBJ2-1; no reliable D call. Trimming took 6 bases from V and 4 from J, leaving 10 bases between them. From germline, CDR1 is SQVTM and CDR2 ANQGSEA. The CDR3 covers 12 residues.

V usage is TRBV4-1 and J usage is TRBJ2-1; 7 bases fit TRBD2. Germline V gene data show CDR1 as MGHRA and CDR2 as YSYEKL. This CDR3 is 15 amino acids long. J lost 2 bases, V lost 2 bases, and 3 bases had no gene match. CDR3 residues: CASSQLADTYNEQFF. The CDR3 DNA reads as TGCGCCAGCAGCCAACTAGCGGATACCTACAATGAGCAGTTCTTC.

The chain combines TRBV5-8 with TRBJ2-1, with D maybe TRBD2 (5 bases). Per germline, CDR1 SGHTS and CDR2 YDEGEE. V lost 3 bases to trimming and J lost 0 bases, with 10 bases between them. This CDR3 spans 15 amino acids. The CDR3 DNA follows: TGTGCCAGCAGCTATCTAGGGAGCTCCTACAATGAGCAGTTCTTC. Its protein is CASSYLGSSYNEQFF.

The chain has TRBV30 and TRBJ1-1; no clear D. CDR1 GTSNPN and CDR2 SVGIG come from the germline V gene (reference sequence). The V and J ends lost 4 bases and 4 bases respectively, with 16 bases between them. The CDR3 length is 14 residues. The CDR3 sequence is CAWNLYPGSTEAFF. The CDR3 region has the DNA TGTGCCTGGAACCTGTACCCTGGGAGCACTGAAGCTTTCTTT.

The chain links TRBV27 to TRBJ2-7; 11 bases are shared with TRBD2. This CDR3 is built from 14 residues. Germline lookup yields CDR1 MNHEY and CDR2 SMNVEV (reference sequence). J gave up 2 bases and V 6 bases, and 3 bases lay outside the gene matches. CDR3 sequence reads: CASSPLAGAYEQYF. CDR3 DNA: TGTGCCAGCAGCCCACTAGCGGGAGCCTACGAGCAGTACTTC.

V usage is TRBV6-4 and J usage is TRBJ2-2; maybe TRBD1 (6 bases). CDR1 MRHNA and CDR2 SNTAGT come from the germline V gene. The CDR3 spans 15 residues. The V and J ends lost 6 bases and 1 base respectively, with 12 bases between them. The CDR3 sequence is CASRQGSLNTGELFF. The CDR3 nucleotides read TGTGCCAGCAGACAGGGCTCATTGAACACCGGGGAGCTGTTTTTT.

This clone was found once. The chain employs TRBV18 and TRBJ2-3; maybe TRBD1 (6 bases). Germline V lookup: CDR1 KGHSH, CDR2 LQKENI. V dropped 2 bases and J dropped 0 bases, with 12 bases sitting between them. CDR3 size: 16 residues. The CDR3 DNA follows: TGTGCCAGCTCACCAAGGGGGAGCGGTAGCACAGATACGCAGTATTTT. Protein product: CASSPRGSGSTDTQYF. Combining the CDR3 with reference TRBV18 and TRBJ2-3 gives the whole variable domain NAGVMQNPRHLVRRRGQEARLRCSPMKGHSHVYWYRQLPEEGLKFMVYLQKENIIDESGMPKERFSAEFPKEGPSILRIQQVVRGDSAAYFCASSPRGSGSTDTQYFGPGTRLTVL.

The chain uses TRBV11-2 and TRBJ2-5, with 8 bases that match TRBD1. With V trimmed by 5 bases and J by 2 bases, 4 bases remained unmatched. The CDR3 totals 14 residues. Germline V gene lookup returns CDR1 SGHAT and CDR2 FQNNGV. In DNA form, the CDR3 reads TGTGCCAGCAGCGGAAGGGACAGGCAAGAGACCCAGTACTTC. It translates to CASSGRDRQETQYF. Together with reference TRBV11-2 and TRBJ2-5, the CDR3 gives the full variable domain: EAGVAQSPRYKIIEKRQSVAFWCNPISGHATLYWYQQILGQGPKLLIQFQNNGVVDDSQLPKDRFSAERLKGVDSTLKIQPAKLEDSAVYLCASSGRDRQETQYFGPGTRLLVL.

This clone was observed once. The V and J genes are TRBV11-2 and TRBJ2-2; 7 positions agree with TRBD1. V was pared by 4 bases and J by 2 bases, with 7 bases of the junction left unmatched. Germline V CDR1 and CDR2: SGHAT, FQNNGV. There are 16 residues in the CDR3. The CDR3 is CASSYQPGGNTGELFF. CDR3 coding DNA: TGTGCCAGCAGCTACCAGCCAGGGGGAAACACCGGGGAGCTGTTTTTT.

In this sample, this clone turned up a few times. This chain uses TRBV6-6 with TRBJ1-4, with 8 bases lining up with TRBD1. Trimming at V came to 1 base and at J to 1 base, leaving 2 bases not matched to a gene. Germline CDR1 and CDR2: MNHNY and SVGAGI (reference sequence). CDR3 length equals 16 residues. The CDR3 loop is CASSYLDRGTNEKLFF. CDR3 nucleotides: TGTGCCAGCAGTTACTTAGACAGGGGAACTAATGAAAAACTGTTTTTT.

The rearrangement links TRBV6-5 to TRBJ1-2; 9 bases match TRBD1. J was trimmed by 12 bases and V by 6 bases; bases with no gene match: 11. The CDR3 length is 13 residues. The germline V gene encodes CDR1 MNHEY and CDR2 SVGAGI. The CDR3 loop reads CASSDPGQGENTF. CDR3 sequence (DNA): TGTGCCAGCAGCGATCCGGGACAGGGTGAGAACACCTTC.

This chain links TRBV30 with TRBJ2-7, with D possibly being TRBD2 (5 bases). There are 14 residues in the CDR3. CDR1 GTSNPN and CDR2 SVGIG come from the germline V gene (reference sequence). Deletions cut 0 bases from V and 4 bases from J, with 13 bases between. The CDR3 loop is CAWSVPLAQYEQYF. As DNA, the CDR3 is TGTGCCTGGAGTGTACCGCTAGCCCAATACGAGCAGTACTTC.

The chain combines TRBV6-5 with TRBJ2-7; tentatively, D is TRBD2 (7 bases). The CDR3 runs 14 residues. Germline values: CDR1 MNHEY, CDR2 SVGAGI. V shed 6 bases and J shed 3 bases, with 15 bases lying between them. The CDR3 region is CASSIGGGFYEQYF. The DNA for the CDR3 is TGTGCCAGCAGCATAGGGGGGGGCTTCTACGAGCAGTACTTC.

This clone was counted between two and nine times. The rearrangement joins TRBV4-1 to TRBJ1-2; 10 bases fit TRBD1. The CDR3 is 20 residues long. V lost 0 bases to trimming and J lost 1 base; unmatched junction nucleotides: 14. Germline V gene sequence: CDR1 MGHRA, CDR2 YSYEKL. The CDR3 is CASSQDLSGTGAQFNYGYTF. In DNA, the CDR3 is TGCGCCAGCAGCCAAGATCTCTCCGGGACAGGGGCGCAATTTAACTATGGCTACACCTTC.

The chain employs TRBV7-3 and TRBJ2-3, with TRBD1 matching 7 bases. Germline V lookup: CDR1 SGHTA, CDR2 FQGTGA. V shed 5 bases, J shed 6 bases, and the junction held 11 bases outside the gene matches. The CDR3 totals 15 residues. CDR3 DNA sequence: TGTGCCAGCAGCCCCACCCGGGACAGCCTGGATACGCAGTATTTT. It encodes CASSPTRDSLDTQYF.

Note on this clone: Other DNA sequences of this sample code for an identical CDR3. The chain combines TRBV5-1 with TRBJ1-2, with a possible D match to TRBD1 (5 bases). Trimming removed 0 bases from V and 4 bases from J, with 7 bases in between. The CDR3 loop spans 13 amino acids. Per germline, CDR1 SGHRS and CDR2 YFSETQ. The CDR3 DNA follows: TGCGCCAGCAGCTTGGCCGGGGGCTATGGCTACACCTTC. Encoded protein: CASSLAGGYGYTF.

This chain joins TRBV5-4 and TRBJ1-5, with TRBD1 matching 12 bases. The CDR3 runs to 17 residues. V lost 4 bases to trimming and J lost 0 bases; unmatched junction nucleotides: 5. Germline V lookup: CDR1 SGHNT, CDR2 YYREEE (reference sequence). Written as DNA, the CDR3 is TGTGCCAGCAGCCTAATGGGACAGGGGGCTAGCAATCAGCCCCAGCATTTT. It yields the protein CASSLMGQGASNQPQHF.

The chain employs TRBV11-2 and TRBJ2-7, with a tentative D call TRBD1 (6 bases). The CDR3 is 12 residues long. V was trimmed by 3 bases and J by 7 bases, leaving 10 bases between them. Germline-derived CDR1 and CDR2 are SGHAT and FQNNGV. The CDR3 nucleotides are TGTGCCAGCAGCTTGCAGGGACAAGAGCAGTACTTC. Translation: CASSLQGQEQYF.

The chain carries TRBV6-6 and TRBJ2-1, with TRBD2 as a possible D gene (6 bases). The CDR3 has 16 residues. The V gene's germline CDR1 is MNHNY and CDR2 SVGAGI (reference sequence). Trimming pared 6 bases from V and 0 bases from J, leaving 15 bases between. DNA of the CDR3: TGTGCCAGCAGCGGAGCGGGTCCAAGCTCCTACAATGAGCAGTTCTTC. It yields the protein CASSGAGPSSYNEQFF.

The chain uses TRBV19 and TRBJ1-2; 9 nucleotides match TRBD1. V trimming: 4 bases; J trimming: 7 bases; junction bases outside the gene matches: 13. CDR1 and CDR2 (germline): LNHDA, SQIVND (reference sequence). The CDR3 is 16 residues long. The CDR3 sequence is CASSTTGTGSSAGYTF. The CDR3 DNA follows: TGTGCCAGTAGTACGACCGGGACAGGGTCTTCCGCTGGCTACACCTTC.

The CDR3 sequence: CAISSGRANEQFF. DNA for the CDR3: TGTGCCATATCTAGCGGGAGGGCCAATGAGCAGTTCTTC. The rearrangement links TRBV6-1 to TRBJ2-1; 12 bases are a match to TRBD2. Losses at the gene ends were 10 bases for V and 6 bases for J; bases not matched to a gene: 4. This CDR3 is built from 13 residues. CDR1 and CDR2 from the germline V gene are MNHNS and SASEGT.